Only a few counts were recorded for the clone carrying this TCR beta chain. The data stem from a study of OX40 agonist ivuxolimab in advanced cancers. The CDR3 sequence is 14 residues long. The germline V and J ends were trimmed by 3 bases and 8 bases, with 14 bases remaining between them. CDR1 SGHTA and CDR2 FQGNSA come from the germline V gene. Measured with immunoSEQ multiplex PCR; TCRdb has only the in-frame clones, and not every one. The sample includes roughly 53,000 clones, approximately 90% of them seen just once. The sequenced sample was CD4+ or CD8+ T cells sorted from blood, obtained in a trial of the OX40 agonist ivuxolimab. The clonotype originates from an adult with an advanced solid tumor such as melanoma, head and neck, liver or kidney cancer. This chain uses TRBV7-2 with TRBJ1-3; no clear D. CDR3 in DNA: TGTGCCAGCAGCTTTGACGGGCCCCGGGACACCATATATTTT. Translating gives CASSFDGPRDTIYF.